This T cell receptor (beta chain) was recorded in a study of OX40 agonist ivuxolimab in advanced cancers. The assay was immunoSEQ multiplex PCR, and TCRdb's table has in-frame clones only and misses some. The repertoire consists of roughly 70,000 clones, with just over 85% occurring once and the leading ten covering around 8.3%. The V end lost 0 bases, the J end lost 4 bases, and 12 bases lay between the germline ends. The CDR3 is made up of 15 amino acids. Germline-derived CDR1 and CDR2 are LGHNA and YSLEER. The receptor was derived from an adult with an advanced solid tumor such as melanoma, head and neck, liver or kidney cancer. V usage is TRBV4-3 and J usage is TRBJ2-5; a weak D match, TRBD2 (5 bases). This sample comprised CD4+ or CD8+ T cells sorted from blood, obtained in a trial of the OX40 agonist ivuxolimab. The CDR3 bases are TGCGCCAGCAGCCAAGATATCGGGAATGGAGAGACCCAGTACTTC. Translating it yields CASSQDIGNGETQYF.